Listed here are 30 T cell receptor beta chains from one sample, sequenced in a study of blood T cell repertoires in COVID-19. Clones were read by immunoSEQ multiplex PCR, and TCRdb kept only the in-frame ones, dropping some. Among 250,000 to 300,000 clones listed, approximately 89% were seen once. The sample was peripheral blood. These receptor sequences come from a woman aged 70-85 years with COVID-19, enrolled during active disease.

This rearrangement joins TRBV3-1 (or the pseudogene TRBV3-2) to TRBJ1-5; D uncertain. CDR3 length: 17 residues. Trimming cost V 1 base and J 0 bases, with 13 bases left between them. CDR1 and CDR2 (germline): LGHDT, YNNKEL (reference sequence). The CDR3 region is CASSQGRSRYSNQPQHF. The CDR3 nucleotides are TGTGCCAGCAGCCAAGGGAGGTCCAGATATAGCAATCAGCCCCAGCATTTT.

V and J are TRBV11-3 and TRBJ2-7; a weak D match, TRBD2 (5 bases). The CDR3 length is 13 residues. Looked up from germline, CDR1 is SGHNT and CDR2 is YENEEA. With 5 bases removed from V and 5 bases from J, the gap between germline ends came to 13 bases. The chain's CDR3 is CASSATSSHEQYF. Here the CDR3 DNA reads TGTGCCAGCAGCGCAACTAGTTCCCACGAGCAGTACTTC.

The genes are TRBV12-3 or TRBV12-4 and TRBJ2-7; 8 nucleotides match TRBD1. Unmatched junction bases numbered 1, after V lost 3 bases and J lost 3 bases. The CDR3 contains 13 residues. The CDR3 bases are TGTGCCAGCAGTTTGGGACAGGACTACGAGCAGTACTTC. Its protein product is CASSLGQDYEQYF.

The chain carries TRBV5-1 and TRBJ1-6; D uncertain. Germline assignment: CDR1 SGHRS and CDR2 YFSETQ. This CDR3 has 16 amino acids. The V end lost 0 bases, the J end lost 5 bases, and 12 bases lay between the germline ends. CDR3 loop: CASSLGRQVNNSPLHF. The CDR3 nucleotides read TGCGCCAGCAGCTTGGGAAGACAAGTAAATAATTCACCCCTCCACTTT.

The chain employs TRBV28 and TRBJ2-7; D gene uncertain. The CDR3 extends over 13 amino acids. CDR1 is MDHEN, CDR2 SYDVKM, per germline. The V and J ends lost 5 bases and 7 bases respectively, with 15 bases between them. The CDR3 DNA reads TGTGCCAGCAGTCCCGGATTCAGGCTGGAGCAGTACTTC. Its protein is CASSPGFRLEQYF. Looking up the rest from reference TRBV28 and TRBJ2-7 gives the full variable domain: DVKVTQSSRYLVKRTGEKVFLECVQDMDHENMFWYRQDPGLGLRLIYFSYDVKMKEKGDIPEGYSVSREKKERFSLILESASTNQTSMYLCASSPGFRLEQYFGPGTRLTVT.

The V and J genes are TRBV11-3 and TRBJ2-5, with D perhaps TRBD1 (5 bases). The CDR3 extends over 13 amino acids. Per germline, CDR1 SGHNT and CDR2 YENEEA. Trimming shortened V by 5 bases and J by 1 base, and 8 bases separated the two germline ends. The CDR3 spells CASSPGSQETQYF. In DNA form, the CDR3 reads TGTGCCAGCAGCCCAGGGTCCCAAGAGACCCAGTACTTC.

The chain couples TRBV11-2 to TRBJ1-4, with a tentative D call TRBD1 (6 bases). The germline V and J ends were trimmed by 4 bases and 0 bases, with 15 bases remaining between them. The CDR3 has 17 residues. CDR1 and CDR2 (germline): SGHAT, FQNNGV. CDR3 nucleotide sequence: TGTGCCAGCAGCTCCCAGGGGTTAATTGCAACTAATGAAAAACTGTTTTTT. This translates into CASSSQGLIATNEKLFF. Variable domain in full (rest from reference TRBV11-2 and TRBJ1-4): EAGVAQSPRYKIIEKRQSVAFWCNPISGHATLYWYQQILGQGPKLLIQFQNNGVVDDSQLPKDRFSAERLKGVDSTLKIQPAKLEDSAVYLCASSSQGLIATNEKLFFGSGTQLSVL.

V gene TRBV7-8 combines with J gene TRBJ2-7; TRBD2 matches at 10 bases. The germline V gene has CDR1 SGHVS and CDR2 FQNEAQ. Trimming at V came to 1 base and at J to 3 bases, leaving 6 bases not matched to a gene. CDR3 length: 16 amino acids. The CDR3 coding sequence is TGTGCCAGCAGCTTAGGCCCTAGCGGGAGCCGCTACGAGCAGTACTTC. Residues: CASSLGPSGSRYEQYF.

CDR3 sequence: CSAKAGTGGLRTEAFF. The CDR3 DNA sequence: TGCAGCGCCAAAGCCGGGACAGGGGGCTTGAGGACTGAAGCTTTCTTT. The chain couples TRBV29-1 to TRBJ1-1; 12 bases agree with TRBD1. This CDR3 has 16 amino acids. Germline V gene sequence: CDR1 SQVTM, CDR2 ANQGSEA. V trimming: 7 bases; J trimming: 5 bases; junction bases outside the gene matches: 14. Full variable domain (rest looked up from reference TRBV29-1 and TRBJ1-1): SAVISQKPSRDICQRGTSLTIQCQVDSQVTMMFWYRQQPGQSLTLIATANQGSEATYESGFVIDKFPISRPNLTFSTLTVSNMSPEDSSIYLCSAKAGTGGLRTEAFFGQGTRLTVV.

The gene calls are TRBV6-5 and TRBJ1-4, with D maybe TRBD1 (6 bases). The V gene's germline CDR1 is MNHEY and CDR2 SVGAGI. V was shortened by 7 bases and J by 6 bases, with 9 bases between the two germline ends. The CDR3 contains 12 residues. CDR3 protein: CASTRGYEKLFF. DNA of the CDR3: TGTGCCAGCACCAGGGGCTATGAAAAACTGTTTTTT.

The chain is built from TRBV28 and TRBJ1-2, with TRBD1 matching over 10 bases. Germline CDR1 MDHEN, CDR2 SYDVKM. Trimming at V came to 4 bases and at J to 13 bases, leaving 9 bases not matched to a gene. This CDR3 comprises 13 residues. The CDR3 DNA follows: TGTGCCAGCAGTTCATCCGGGACAGGGGTACGCACCTTC. Translating gives CASSSSGTGVRTF.

The rearrangement joins TRBV6-2 or TRBV6-3 to TRBJ2-2; weak D call: TRBD2 (6 bases). Deletions cut 2 bases from V and 6 bases from J, with 7 bases between. Per germline, CDR1 MNHEY and CDR2 SVGEGT. CDR3 length: 13 amino acids. The CDR3 DNA reads TGTGCCAGCAGTTACCGACTAGCCGGGGAGCTGTTTTTT. It is translated as CASSYRLAGELFF.

The chain uses TRBV3-1 (or the pseudogene TRBV3-2) and TRBJ1-5; 10 bases map to TRBD1. The CDR3 spans 14 residues. CDR1 and CDR2 from the germline V gene are LGHDT and YNNKEL (reference sequence). V gave up 3 bases and J gave up 5 bases; unmatched junction bases: 1. As DNA, the CDR3 is TGTGCCAGCAGCCAGGACAGGGGGGATCAGCCCCAGCATTTT. This encodes CASSQDRGDQPQHF.

The chain carries TRBV5-5 and TRBJ1-4, with a possible D match to TRBD1 (6 bases). Germline V gene lookup returns CDR1 SGHKS and CDR2 YYEKEE (reference sequence). This CDR3 is 15 amino acids long. Trimming cost V 1 base and J 7 bases, with 14 bases left between them. CDR3 in amino acids: CASSLSGGPGEKLFF. The CDR3 nucleotides are TGTGCCAGCAGCTTGAGCGGGGGGCCTGGTGAAAAACTGTTTTTT.

The V gene is TRBV19, the J gene TRBJ1-1; 10 positions match TRBD1. This CDR3 contains 14 residues. Germline V gene sequence: CDR1 LNHDA, CDR2 SQIVND (reference sequence). V gave up 7 bases and J gave up 4 bases; unmatched junction bases: 6. The CDR3 DNA is TGTGCCAGTAAGACAGGGGGCTTGAGCACTGAAGCTTTCTTT. Translation gives CASKTGGLSTEAFF.

The chain carries TRBV7-8 and TRBJ1-3, with D perhaps matching TRBD1 (6 bases). Trimming removed 1 base from V and 2 bases from J, with 12 bases in between. The CDR3 length is 16 residues. Germline V CDR1 and CDR2: SGHVS, FQNEAQ. The CDR3 DNA is TGTGCCAGCAGCTTAGGAGGCAGGGGAGCTGGAAACACCATATATTTT. It encodes CASSLGGRGAGNTIYF.

The chain couples TRBV23-1 to TRBJ2-3; 8 bases line up with TRBD2. TRBV23-1 is assigned to the ORF class and has an uncertain function. The trim removed 4 bases at V and 6 bases at J, leaving 12 bases unmatched. The CDR3 loop spans 16 amino acids. The CDR3 here is CASSLVGRGFMDTQYF. The CDR3 region has the DNA TGCGCCAGCAGTCTGGTCGGGAGGGGCTTTATGGATACGCAGTATTTT.

The CDR3: CASSLVSFRSDGYTF. CDR3 coding DNA: TGTGCCAGCAGCTTAGTATCGTTCCGGAGCGATGGCTACACCTTC. This rearrangement joins TRBV7-9 to TRBJ1-2; D call uncertain. The length of the CDR3 is 15 residues. V lost 1 base to trimming and J lost 6 bases, with 15 bases between them. The germline gives CDR1 SEHNR, CDR2 FQNEAQ (reference sequence). Filled out from reference TRBV7-9 and TRBJ1-2, the complete variable domain reads DTGVSQNPRHKITKRGQNVTFRCDPISEHNRLYWYRQTLGQGPEFLTYFQNEAQLEKSRLLSDRFSAERPKGSFSTLEIQRTEQGDSAMYLCASSLVSFRSDGYTFGSGTRLTVV.

The chain couples TRBV5-1 to TRBJ1-4; 11 nucleotides line up with TRBD1. The CDR3 covers 14 residues. V was clipped by 4 bases and J by 7 bases; unmatched bases: 3. The germline gives CDR1 SGHRS, CDR2 YFSETQ. Here the CDR3 reads CASSKDRGLEKLFF. CDR3 coding DNA: TGCGCCAGCAGCAAGGACAGGGGGCTTGAAAAACTGTTTTTT.

V is TRBV4-3 and J is TRBJ2-3, with 9 bases that match TRBD2. Germline V CDR1 and CDR2: LGHNA, YSLEER. CDR3 size: 19 residues. The V segment lost 0 bases and the J segment 3 bases; nucleotides outside the gene matches: 13. This chain's CDR3 is CASSQDFSTSGDRTDTQYF. CDR3 nucleotide sequence: TGCGCCAGCAGCCAAGATTTTTCGACTAGCGGAGATAGGACAGATACGCAGTATTTT.

The rearrangement uses TRBV6-5 and TRBJ1-1; D unresolved. The V end lost 0 bases, the J end lost 0 bases, and 8 bases lay between the germline ends. The CDR3 extends over 15 amino acids. Germline CDR1 reads MNHEY; CDR2 reads SVGAGI. Here the CDR3 DNA reads TGTGCCAGCAGTTACTCGGCCACCATGAACACTGAAGCTTTCTTT. This codes for CASSYSATMNTEAFF.

The V gene is TRBV7-8, the J gene TRBJ1-2; no firm D call. CDR1 is SGHVS and CDR2 is FQNEAQ in the germline V gene. This CDR3 has 11 residues. The V gene lost 5 bases and the J gene lost 7 bases, with 8 bases spanning the gap. The CDR3 DNA reads TGTGCCAGCAGCCCTGGCTCTGGCTACACCTTC. The encoded protein is CASSPGSGYTF.

V and J are TRBV15 and TRBJ1-2; a weak D match, TRBD1 (5 bases). The length of the CDR3 is 18 residues. Germline loops: CDR1 LNHNV, CDR2 YYDKDF (reference sequence). Trimming took off 3 bases at V and 6 bases at J, with 26 bases between the two ends. CDR3 loop: CATSSVPFSAGFGNGYTF. The CDR3 DNA reads as TGTGCCACCAGCAGTGTCCCATTTTCGGCAGGGTTTGGAAATGGCTACACCTTC.

V is TRBV30 and J is TRBJ1-4; D is ambiguous. The CDR3 totals 14 residues. Trimming took 3 bases from V and 5 from J, leaving 13 bases between them. Per germline, CDR1 GTSNPN and CDR2 SVGIG (reference sequence). The CDR3 sequence: CAWSSQQLNEKLFF. The CDR3 nucleotides read TGTGCCTGGAGCTCGCAGCAACTAAATGAAAAACTGTTTTTT. The full variable domain, its missing parts supplied by reference TRBV30 and TRBJ1-4, is SQTIHQWPATLVQPVGSPLSLECTVEGTSNPNLYWYRQAAGRGLQLLFYSVGIGQISSEVPQNLSASRPQDRQFILSSKKLLLSDSGFYLCAWSSQQLNEKLFFGSGTQLSVL.

This clone was seen just once. This chain joins TRBV10-3 and TRBJ1-6; possible D gene TRBD1, 6 bases. With 6 bases removed from V and 4 bases from J, the gap between germline ends came to 10 bases. CDR3 length equals 14 residues. Germline lookup yields CDR1 ENHRY and CDR2 SYGVKD. For the CDR3, the DNA is TGTGCCATCAGCCGGGACATATATAATTCACCCCTCCACTTT. Protein product: CAISRDIYNSPLHF.

The rearrangement links TRBV28 to TRBJ1-1; D unresolved. The germline V gene encodes CDR1 MDHEN and CDR2 SYDVKM. This CDR3 comprises 11 residues. Between the trimmed V and J ends, which lost 7 bases and 6 bases, there was a span of 9 bases. The CDR3 region is CASNSGAEAFF. The DNA for the CDR3 is TGTGCCAGCAACTCCGGTGCTGAAGCTTTCTTT.

This clone was observed a few times. The genes are TRBV20-1 and TRBJ1-5; D unresolved. CDR1 and CDR2 from the germline V gene are DFQATT and SNEGSKA (reference sequence). The V gene lost 7 bases and the J gene lost 8 bases, with 12 bases spanning the gap. This CDR3 region has 11 residues. The CDR3 DNA is TGCAGTGTCCAGATCGGGGAGCCCCAGCATTTT. Translation: CSVQIGEPQHF.

This chain uses TRBV19 with TRBJ1-5; D uncertain. From germline, CDR1 is LNHDA and CDR2 SQIVND (reference sequence). This CDR3 contains 17 residues. V gave up 3 bases and J gave up 0 bases, with 15 bases separating them. The CDR3 reads CASSMIRRPYSNQPQHF. In nucleotides, the CDR3 is TGTGCCAGTAGTATGATCCGGCGGCCTTATAGCAATCAGCCCCAGCATTTT.

The V and J genes are TRBV5-4 and TRBJ1-1; 8 bases are shared with TRBD1. This CDR3 is 14 amino acids long. The germline V gene encodes CDR1 SGHNT and CDR2 YYREEE (reference sequence). V lost 4 bases and J lost 4; bases outside the gene matches: 6. DNA of the CDR3: TGTGCCAGCAGCCCCGGACAGGGAGCCACTGAAGCTTTCTTT. Translation gives CASSPGQGATEAFF.

This chain uses TRBV7-6 with TRBJ2-2, with D tentatively TRBD1 (6 bases). The CDR3 consists of 16 residues. Trimming stripped 5 bases from V and 0 bases from J, with 13 bases between. Per germline, CDR1 SGHVS and CDR2 FNYEAQ. The CDR3 spells CASSPDGQTNTGELFF. The CDR3 DNA reads as TGTGCCAGCAGCCCAGACGGACAGACGAACACCGGGGAGCTGTTTTTT.